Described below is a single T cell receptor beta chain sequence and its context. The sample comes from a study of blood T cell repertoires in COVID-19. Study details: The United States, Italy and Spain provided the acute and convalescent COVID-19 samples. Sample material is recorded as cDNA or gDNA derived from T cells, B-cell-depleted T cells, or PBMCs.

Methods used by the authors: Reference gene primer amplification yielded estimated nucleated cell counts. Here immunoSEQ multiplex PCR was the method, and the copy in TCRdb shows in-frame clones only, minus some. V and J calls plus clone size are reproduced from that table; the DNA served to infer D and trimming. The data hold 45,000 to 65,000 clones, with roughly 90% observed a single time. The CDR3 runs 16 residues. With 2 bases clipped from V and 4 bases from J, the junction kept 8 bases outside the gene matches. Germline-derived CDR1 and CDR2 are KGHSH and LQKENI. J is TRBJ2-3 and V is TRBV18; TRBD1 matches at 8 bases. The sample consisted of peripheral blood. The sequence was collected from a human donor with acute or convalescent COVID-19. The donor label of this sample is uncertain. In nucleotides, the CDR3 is TGTGCCAGCTCACCAGATCAGGGGGCTTGGGCAGATACGCAGTATTTT. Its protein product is CASSPDQGAWADTQYF.